The entry that follows covers one TCR beta chain sequence. Its antigen is unknown. Assay used: immunoSEQ multiplex PCR; TCRdb lists only in-frame clones, some missing. The sample holds 150,000 or so clones, roughly 89% seen once. This sample is drawn from a study of T cell responses to AZD1222 COVID-19 vaccine. General observations from the study: At 160-218 and 743-854, vaccine-associated CD4 TCRs were dominant, and they spanned spike.

CDR1 and CDR2 (germline): MNHEY, SVGEGT. This CDR3 region has 17 residues. Trimming removed 2 bases from V and 3 bases from J; junction bases left unmatched: 10. The receptor's source is an adult in good health. The material sequenced was peripheral blood, taken on day 0 of AZD1222 vaccination. The chain employs TRBV6-2 or TRBV6-3 and TRBJ2-1, with TRBD1 matching over 7 bases. CDR3 in amino acids: CASSYRMGQPFYNEQFF. The DNA of the CDR3 is TGTGCCAGCAGTTACCGAATGGGACAGCCCTTCTACAATGAGCAGTTCTTC.